This entry lists 27 T cell receptor beta chains sequenced from one sample in a study of blood T cell repertoires in COVID-19. Profiling relied on immunoSEQ multiplex PCR, and the TCRdb table lists in-frame clones only, not all of them. The sample lists 15,000 or so clones, about 89% seen once, with approximately 34% in the top ten. Sequencing input: peripheral blood. The origin of the receptors is a woman of 80 years or more with COVID-19, enrolled during active disease.

The rearrangement joins TRBV2 to TRBJ1-5; TRBD1 is a possible D gene (6 bases). The CDR3 is made up of 15 amino acids. Germline V gene lookup returns CDR1 SNHLY and CDR2 FYNNEI. V gave up 1 base and J gave up 6 bases, with 13 bases separating them. CDR3 in DNA: TGTGCCAGCAGTGAAGGGGGCAGGGGTGGTCAGCCCCAGCATTTT. Amino acid sequence: CASSEGGRGGQPQHF.

J is TRBJ2-7 and V is TRBV25-1, with 8 positions matching TRBD2. V trimming: 6 bases; J trimming: 3 bases; junction bases outside the gene matches: 16. Per the germline V gene, CDR1 is MGHDK and CDR2 is SYGVNS. This CDR3 region has 17 residues. The CDR3 nucleotides read TGTGCCAGCAGCGCAGCCGGGGGTAGCGGGAACTTCTACGAGCAGTACTTC. The encoded protein is CASSAAGGSGNFYEQYF.

V usage is TRBV4-1 and J usage is TRBJ2-1, with 7 bases lining up with TRBD2. There are 17 residues in the CDR3. Trimming removed 0 bases from V and 2 bases from J; junction bases left unmatched: 7. The germline V gene encodes CDR1 MGHRA and CDR2 YSYEKL. CDR3 bases: TGCGCCAGCAGCCAAGATTGGGCGGGAGCCCCCTACAATGAGCAGTTCTTC. Translating gives CASSQDWAGAPYNEQFF.

This clone has only one observation. The gene calls are TRBV2 and TRBJ1-5; D gene unclear. This CDR3 is built from 12 residues. Per the germline V gene, CDR1 is SNHLY and CDR2 is FYNNEI. Deletions cut 6 bases from V and 6 bases from J, with 9 bases between. CDR3 sequence: CASRTPGQPQHF. In nucleotides, the CDR3 is TGTGCCAGCAGGACCCCGGGTCAGCCCCAGCATTTT.

The V gene is TRBV5-1, the J gene TRBJ1-1; 7 nucleotides align to TRBD1. J lost 0 bases, V lost 4 bases, and 3 bases had no gene match. Germline V gives CDR1 SGHRS, CDR2 YFSETQ. CDR3 size: 14 residues. CDR3: CASSPDRLNTEAFF. Written as DNA, the CDR3 is TGCGCCAGCAGCCCGGACAGGCTGAACACTGAAGCTTTCTTT.

V and J are TRBV3-1 (or the pseudogene TRBV3-2) and TRBJ2-2; TRBD1 aligns across 7 bases. The CDR3 extends over 19 amino acids. Trimming removed 0 bases from V and 3 bases from J; junction bases left unmatched: 13. Germline V CDR1 and CDR2: LGHDT, YNNKEL (reference sequence). The chain's CDR3 is CASSQDRQGRGADTGELFF. The DNA for the CDR3 is TGTGCCAGCAGCCAAGATCGACAGGGCAGGGGTGCTGACACCGGGGAGCTGTTTTTT.

The CDR3 loop is CASSQGQGMNTEAFF. In nucleotides, the CDR3 is TGTGCCAGCAGCCAAGGACAGGGAATGAACACTGAAGCTTTCTTT. The chain carries TRBV3-1 (or the pseudogene TRBV3-2) and TRBJ1-1, with 7 bases aligning to TRBD1. Germline-derived CDR1 and CDR2 are LGHDT and YNNKEL (reference sequence). There are 15 residues in the CDR3. V trimming: 1 base; J trimming: 0 bases; junction bases outside the gene matches: 2.

The chain recombines TRBV5-6 with TRBJ1-6; 8 bases map to TRBD1. J lost 10 bases, V lost 2 bases, and 11 bases had no gene match. In germline, CDR1 is SGHDT, CDR2 YYEEEE. The CDR3 is 16 residues long. The CDR3 DNA reads as TGTGCCAGCAGCTTTAAGGGACGGACAGGGAGATCACCCCTCCACTTT. As protein: CASSFKGRTGRSPLHF.

A single count supports this clone. This chain joins TRBV6-5 and TRBJ1-2; TRBD1 might be the D (6 bases). This CDR3 has 13 amino acids. V was trimmed by 7 bases and J by 8 bases, leaving 17 bases between them. The germline V gene encodes CDR1 MNHEY and CDR2 SVGAGI. CDR3 in DNA: TGTGCCAGCACTCCGATGGGGGCGAGGGGCTACACCTTC. Amino acid sequence: CASTPMGARGYTF.

The V call is TRBV9, the J call TRBJ2-3; 9 bases agree with TRBD2. J lost 5 bases, V lost 0 bases, and 13 bases had no gene match. This CDR3 region has 18 residues. The germline V gene has CDR1 SGDLS and CDR2 YYNGEE. The chain's CDR3 is CASSVEFGASGVVDTQYF. Written as DNA, the CDR3 is TGTGCCAGCAGCGTAGAGTTCGGGGCTAGCGGGGTGGTAGATACGCAGTATTTT.

The chain is built from TRBV7-3 and TRBJ2-3, with D possibly being TRBD1 (6 bases). CDR3 size: 13 residues. Germline lookup yields CDR1 SGHTA and CDR2 FQGTGA. Trimming cost V 5 bases and J 7 bases, with 13 bases left between them. CDR3 residues: CASSLDRAYTQYF. Written as DNA, the CDR3 is TGTGCCAGCAGCCTGGACAGAGCCTATACGCAGTATTTT.

The chain combines TRBV18 with TRBJ2-7; 9 bases line up with TRBD1. The J segment lost 0 bases and the V segment lost 4 bases, leaving 4 bases of the junction unmatched. The CDR3 sequence is 15 residues long. Germline loops: CDR1 KGHSH, CDR2 LQKENI. The CDR3 sequence is CASSRDRASSYEQYF. The CDR3 DNA is TGTGCCAGCTCACGGGACAGGGCGAGCTCCTACGAGCAGTACTTC.

The chain combines TRBV19 with TRBJ2-7; 15 bases line up with TRBD2. The CDR3 totals 18 residues. J was trimmed by 0 bases and V by 5 bases; bases with no gene match: 8. CDR1 and CDR2 (germline): LNHDA, SQIVND (reference sequence). The CDR3 loop is CASSAYGLAGGPSYEQYF. Here the CDR3 DNA reads TGTGCCAGTAGTGCCTACGGACTAGCGGGAGGGCCCTCCTACGAGCAGTACTTC.

V usage is TRBV27 and J usage is TRBJ1-1; 7 bases agree with TRBD1. Looked up from germline, CDR1 is MNHEY and CDR2 is SMNVEV (reference sequence). The length of the CDR3 is 15 residues. The J segment lost 0 bases and the V segment lost 2 bases, leaving 3 bases of the junction unmatched. The CDR3 nucleotides are TGTGCCAGCAGTTTAGAGACAGGGCTGAACACTGAAGCTTTCTTT. Encoded protein: CASSLETGLNTEAFF.

The J gene is TRBJ2-2, the V gene TRBV11-3, with D hard to call. Germline V lookup: CDR1 SGHNT, CDR2 YENEEA. V lost 2 bases to trimming and J lost 5 bases, with 6 bases between them. The CDR3 runs to 13 residues. CDR3 nucleotides: TGTGCCAGCAGCTTATTCGAGACCGGGGAGCTGTTTTTT. It is translated as CASSLFETGELFF.

The V gene is TRBV6-2 or TRBV6-3, the J gene TRBJ2-7; 9 bases align to TRBD2. CDR1 is MNHEY and CDR2 is SVGEGT in the germline V gene. The J segment lost 2 bases and the V segment lost 5 bases, leaving 4 bases of the junction unmatched. The CDR3 covers 14 residues. Here the CDR3 DNA reads TGTGCCAGCAGTGGGGGACTAGCTACCTACGAGCAGTACTTC. Translating gives CASSGGLATYEQYF.

Only a few counts were recorded for this clone. The chain employs TRBV5-1 and TRBJ1-1; no clear D. V lost 1 base and J lost 0, with 10 bases in between. The CDR3 runs 15 residues. The germline gives CDR1 SGHRS, CDR2 YFSETQ. Here the CDR3 DNA reads TGCGCCAGCAGCTTGTGGGCCGCCATGAACACTGAAGCTTTCTTT. This sequence encodes CASSLWAAMNTEAFF.

CDR3 sequence reads: CASSQALLPGQGAEFGYTF. DNA of the CDR3: TGTGCCAGCAGCCAGGCTCTACTCCCGGGACAGGGGGCCGAATTTGGCTACACCTTC. The genes are TRBV9 and TRBJ1-2; 12 bases align to TRBD1. With 4 bases clipped from V and 7 bases from J, the junction kept 20 bases outside the gene matches. Per the germline V gene, CDR1 is SGDLS and CDR2 is YYNGEE. This CDR3 is 19 amino acids long.

CDR3 region: CASSLFGTGEAFF. The CDR3 coding sequence is TGTGCCAGCAGCTTATTTGGGACAGGGGAAGCTTTCTTT. This chain connects TRBV11-1 to TRBJ1-1; 9 positions agree with TRBD1. Trimming at V came to 2 bases and at J to 8 bases, leaving 3 bases not matched to a gene. This CDR3 comprises 13 residues. Germline-derived CDR1 and CDR2 are SGHAT and FQDESV (reference sequence).

J is TRBJ1-5 and V is TRBV5-5; a weak D match, TRBD1 (5 bases). The germline V gene has CDR1 SGHKS and CDR2 YYEKEE (reference sequence). The CDR3 runs 16 residues. Trimming removed 1 base at V and 3 bases at J, with 14 bases between. CDR3: CASSLRDSAVNQPQHF. In nucleotides, the CDR3 is TGTGCCAGCAGCTTGAGGGACTCTGCGGTCAATCAGCCCCAGCATTTT.

This chain uses TRBV19 with TRBJ1-1, with 9 bases matching TRBD1. The junction had 8 bases not matched to a gene; V was cut back by 7 bases and J by 5 bases. Germline assignment: CDR1 LNHDA and CDR2 SQIVND (reference sequence). The CDR3 loop spans 14 amino acids. The CDR3, as DNA: TGTGCCAGTATAACGGGACAGGGAAGAACTGAAGCTTTCTTT. As protein: CASITGQGRTEAFF.

The chain recombines TRBV5-1 with TRBJ2-3, with 8 bases matching TRBD2. The CDR3 is 15 residues long. Trimming took 3 bases from V and 2 from J; bases not matched to a gene: 5. Germline assignment: CDR1 SGHRS and CDR2 YFSETQ. CDR3 nucleotides: TGCGCCAGCAGCTCCACTAGCGGACCCACAGATACGCAGTATTTT. Its protein product is CASSSTSGPTDTQYF.

This rearrangement joins TRBV6-2 or TRBV6-3 to TRBJ1-1; possibly TRBD1 for D (6 bases). V lost 4 bases to trimming and J lost 1 base, with 7 bases between them. CDR3 size: 13 residues. Germline assignment: CDR1 MNHEY and CDR2 SVGEGT. CDR3 residues: CASSFRGNTEAFF. The CDR3 DNA sequence: TGTGCCAGCAGTTTCAGGGGGAACACTGAAGCTTTCTTT.

The rearrangement uses TRBV5-4 and TRBJ2-5, with TRBD2 matching over 11 bases. Germline trimming cut 2 bases from V and 5 bases from J; bases unmatched to any gene: 8. This CDR3 contains 16 residues. Germline CDR1 reads SGHNT; CDR2 reads YYREEE (reference sequence). The CDR3 region has the DNA TGTGCCAGCAGCTTTGGATCTAGCGGGGGGAAGGAGACCCAGTACTTC. Residues: CASSFGSSGGKETQYF.

The chain recombines TRBV28 with TRBJ1-1, with D tentatively TRBD1 (5 bases). The CDR3 is 14 residues long. CDR1 is MDHEN, CDR2 SYDVKM, per germline. The V and J ends lost 2 bases and 1 base respectively, with 8 bases between them. CDR3 nucleotides: TGTGCCAGCAGTTTAGGGCAGGGGAACACTGAAGCTTTCTTT. Protein sequence: CASSLGQGNTEAFF.

V usage is TRBV7-3 and J usage is TRBJ2-3; TRBD1 might be the D (5 bases). The CDR3 covers 15 residues. Per the germline V gene, CDR1 is SGHTA and CDR2 is FQGTGA. The germline V and J ends were trimmed by 1 base and 5 bases, with 13 bases remaining between them. The chain's CDR3 is CASSLIGQGGDTQYF. The CDR3 DNA reads TGTGCCAGCAGCTTAATAGGTCAGGGTGGAGATACGCAGTATTTT.

The chain employs TRBV3-1 (or the pseudogene TRBV3-2) and TRBJ2-7; TRBD1 agrees at 7 bases. Trimming cost V 1 base and J 3 bases; bases outside gene matches: 6. CDR3 length equals 15 residues. Per the germline V gene, CDR1 is LGHDT and CDR2 is YNNKEL (reference sequence). This CDR3 reads CASSQGTGNYYEQYF. The CDR3 bases are TGTGCCAGCAGCCAAGGGACAGGAAACTACTACGAGCAGTACTTC.